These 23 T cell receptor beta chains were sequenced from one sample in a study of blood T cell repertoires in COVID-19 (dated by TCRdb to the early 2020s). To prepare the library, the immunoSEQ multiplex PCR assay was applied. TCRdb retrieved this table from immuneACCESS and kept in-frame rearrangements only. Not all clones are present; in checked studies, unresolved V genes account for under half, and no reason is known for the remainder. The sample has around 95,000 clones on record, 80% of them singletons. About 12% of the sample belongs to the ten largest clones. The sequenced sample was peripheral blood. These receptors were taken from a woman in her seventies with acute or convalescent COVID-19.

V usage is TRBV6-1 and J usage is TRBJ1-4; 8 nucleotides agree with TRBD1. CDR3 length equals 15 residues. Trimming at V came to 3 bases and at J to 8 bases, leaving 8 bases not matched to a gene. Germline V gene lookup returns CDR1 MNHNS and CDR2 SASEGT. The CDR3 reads CASSEFEQGEEKLFF. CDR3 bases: TGTGCCAGCAGTGAGTTTGAACAGGGGGAAGAAAAACTGTTTTTT.

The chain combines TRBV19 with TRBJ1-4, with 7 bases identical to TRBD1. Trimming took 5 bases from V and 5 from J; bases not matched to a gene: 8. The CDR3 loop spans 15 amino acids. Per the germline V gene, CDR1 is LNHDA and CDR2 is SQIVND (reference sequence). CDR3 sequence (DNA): TGTGCCAGTAGTTCGTCCGGGACAGCAAATGAAAAACTGTTTTTT. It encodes CASSSSGTANEKLFF.

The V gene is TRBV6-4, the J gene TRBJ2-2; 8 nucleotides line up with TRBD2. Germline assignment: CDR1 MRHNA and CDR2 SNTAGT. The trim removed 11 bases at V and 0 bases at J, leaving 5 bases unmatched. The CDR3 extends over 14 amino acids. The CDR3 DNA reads TGTGCCGCAACTAGCGGCACGAACACCGGGGAGCTGTTTTTT. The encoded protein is CAATSGTNTGELFF.

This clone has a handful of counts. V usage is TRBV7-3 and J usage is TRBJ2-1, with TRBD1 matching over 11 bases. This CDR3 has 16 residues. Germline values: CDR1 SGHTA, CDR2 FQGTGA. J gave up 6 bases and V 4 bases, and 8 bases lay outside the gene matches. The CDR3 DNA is TGTGCCAGCAGCTCAACGCCCGGGACAGGGGGCAATGAGCAGTTCTTC. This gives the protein CASSSTPGTGGNEQFF.

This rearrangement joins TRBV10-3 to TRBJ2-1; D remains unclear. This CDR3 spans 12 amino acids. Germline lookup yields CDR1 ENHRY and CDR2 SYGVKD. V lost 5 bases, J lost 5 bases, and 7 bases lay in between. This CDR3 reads CAISYSDNEQFF. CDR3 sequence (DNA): TGTGCCATCAGTTACTCTGACAATGAGCAGTTCTTC.

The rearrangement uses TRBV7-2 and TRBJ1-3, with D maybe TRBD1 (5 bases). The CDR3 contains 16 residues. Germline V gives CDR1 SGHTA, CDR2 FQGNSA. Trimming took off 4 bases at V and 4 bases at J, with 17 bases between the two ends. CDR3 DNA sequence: TGTGCCAGCAGCTCCCAACCTCGGGGGTCAGGAAACACCATATATTTT. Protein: CASSSQPRGSGNTIYF.

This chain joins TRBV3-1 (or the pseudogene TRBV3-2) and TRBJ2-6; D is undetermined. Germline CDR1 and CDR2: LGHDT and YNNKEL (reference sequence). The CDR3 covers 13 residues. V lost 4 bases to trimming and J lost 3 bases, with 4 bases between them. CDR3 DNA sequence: TGTGCCAGCAGCCCCAGTGGGGCCAACGTCCTGACTTTC. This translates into CASSPSGANVLTF.

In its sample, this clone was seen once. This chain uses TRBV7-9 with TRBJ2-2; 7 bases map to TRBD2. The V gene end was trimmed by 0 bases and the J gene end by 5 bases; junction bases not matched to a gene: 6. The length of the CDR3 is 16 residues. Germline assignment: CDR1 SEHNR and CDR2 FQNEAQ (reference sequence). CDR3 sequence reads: CASSLAYGGSTGELFF. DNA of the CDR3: TGTGCCAGCAGCTTAGCCTACGGGGGGTCAACCGGGGAGCTGTTTTTT. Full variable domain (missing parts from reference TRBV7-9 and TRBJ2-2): DTGVSQNPRHKITKRGQNVTFRCDPISEHNRLYWYRQTLGQGPEFLTYFQNEAQLEKSRLLSDRFSAERPKGSFSTLEIQRTEQGDSAMYLCASSLAYGGSTGELFFGEGSRLTVL.

The chain's CDR3 is CASSYRQENEKLFF. CDR3 bases: TGTGCCAGCAGTTACCGCCAGGAAAATGAAAAACTGTTTTTT. The chain combines TRBV6-6 with TRBJ1-4; no clear D. Germline CDR1 reads MNHNY; CDR2 reads SVGAGI (reference sequence). V was shortened by 2 bases and J by 5 bases, with 9 bases between the two germline ends. The CDR3 runs to 14 residues.

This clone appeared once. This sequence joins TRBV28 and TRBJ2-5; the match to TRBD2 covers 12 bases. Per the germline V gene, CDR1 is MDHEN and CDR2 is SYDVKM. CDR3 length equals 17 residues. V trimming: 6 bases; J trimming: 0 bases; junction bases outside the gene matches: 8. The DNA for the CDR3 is TGTGCCAGCAGCACCGGGACTAGCGGGTGGTACCAAGAGACCCAGTACTTC. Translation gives CASSTGTSGWYQETQYF.

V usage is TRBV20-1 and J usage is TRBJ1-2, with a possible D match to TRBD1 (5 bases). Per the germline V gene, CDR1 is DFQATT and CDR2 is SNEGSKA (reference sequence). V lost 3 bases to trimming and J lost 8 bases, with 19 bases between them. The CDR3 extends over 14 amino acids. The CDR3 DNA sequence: TGCAGTGCTAGTCCGGGACTCTGGGGCGACGGCTACACCTTC. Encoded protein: CSASPGLWGDGYTF.

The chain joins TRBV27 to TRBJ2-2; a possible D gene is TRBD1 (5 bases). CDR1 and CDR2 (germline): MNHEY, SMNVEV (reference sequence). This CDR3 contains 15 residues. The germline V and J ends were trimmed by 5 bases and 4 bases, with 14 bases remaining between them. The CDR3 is CASSIIQGSTGELFF. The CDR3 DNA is TGTGCCAGCAGTATTATCCAGGGAAGCACCGGGGAGCTGTTTTTT.

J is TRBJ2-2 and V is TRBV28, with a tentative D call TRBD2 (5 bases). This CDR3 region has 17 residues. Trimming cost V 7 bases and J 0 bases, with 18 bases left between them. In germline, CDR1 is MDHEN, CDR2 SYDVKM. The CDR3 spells CASNGFGRTSNTGELFF. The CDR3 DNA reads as TGTGCCAGCAACGGGTTCGGCAGGACTTCGAACACCGGGGAGCTGTTTTTT.

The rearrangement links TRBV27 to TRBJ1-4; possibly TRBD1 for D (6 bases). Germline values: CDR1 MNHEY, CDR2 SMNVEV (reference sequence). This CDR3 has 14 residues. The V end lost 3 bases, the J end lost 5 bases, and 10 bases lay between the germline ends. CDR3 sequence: CASSFRGGNEKLFF. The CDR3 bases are TGTGCCAGCAGTTTTAGGGGGGGGAATGAAAAACTGTTTTTT.

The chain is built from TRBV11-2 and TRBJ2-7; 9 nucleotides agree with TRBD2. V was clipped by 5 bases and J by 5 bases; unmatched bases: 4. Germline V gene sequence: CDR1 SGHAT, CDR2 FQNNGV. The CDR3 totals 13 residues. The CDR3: CASSRSGGHEQYF. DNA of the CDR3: TGTGCCAGCAGCCGGAGCGGGGGGCACGAGCAGTACTTC.

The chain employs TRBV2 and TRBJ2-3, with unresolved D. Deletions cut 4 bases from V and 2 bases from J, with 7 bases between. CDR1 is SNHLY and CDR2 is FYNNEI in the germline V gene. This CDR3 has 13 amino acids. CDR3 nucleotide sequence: TGTGCCAGCAGTGCCCCGTTCACAGATACGCAGTATTTT. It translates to CASSAPFTDTQYF.

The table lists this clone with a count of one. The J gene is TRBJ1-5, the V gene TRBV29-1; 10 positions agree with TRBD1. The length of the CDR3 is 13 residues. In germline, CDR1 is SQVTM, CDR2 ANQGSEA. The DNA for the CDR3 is TGCCCCCGCGGGGACAGGGGTAACCAGCCCCAGCATTTT. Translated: CPRGDRGNQPQHF.

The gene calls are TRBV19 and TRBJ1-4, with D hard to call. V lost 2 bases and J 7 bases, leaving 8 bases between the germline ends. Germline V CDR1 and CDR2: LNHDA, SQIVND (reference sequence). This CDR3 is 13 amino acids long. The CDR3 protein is CASSIMRSEKLFF. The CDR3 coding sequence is TGTGCCAGTAGTATAATGAGGAGTGAAAAACTGTTTTTT.

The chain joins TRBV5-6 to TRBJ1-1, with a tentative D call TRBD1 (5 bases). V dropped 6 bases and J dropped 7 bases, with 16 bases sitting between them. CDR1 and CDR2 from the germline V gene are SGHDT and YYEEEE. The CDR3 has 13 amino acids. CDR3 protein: CASTVRRGSEAFF. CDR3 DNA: TGTGCCAGCACCGTTAGGCGGGGGAGTGAAGCTTTCTTT.

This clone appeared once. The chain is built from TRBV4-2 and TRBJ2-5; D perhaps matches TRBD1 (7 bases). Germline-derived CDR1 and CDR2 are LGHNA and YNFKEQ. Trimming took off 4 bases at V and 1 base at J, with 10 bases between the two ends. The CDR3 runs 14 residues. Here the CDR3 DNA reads TGTGCCAGCAGCCCGGGGGACAGCCAAGAGACCCAGTACTTC. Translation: CASSPGDSQETQYF.

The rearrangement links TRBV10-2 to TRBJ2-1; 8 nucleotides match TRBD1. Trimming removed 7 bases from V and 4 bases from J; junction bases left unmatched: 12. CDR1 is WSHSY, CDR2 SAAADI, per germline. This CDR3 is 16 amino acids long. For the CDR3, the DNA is TGCGCCAGCACCGACTCCGGGACAGGAGCTTACAATGAGCAGTTCTTC. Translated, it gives CASTDSGTGAYNEQFF.

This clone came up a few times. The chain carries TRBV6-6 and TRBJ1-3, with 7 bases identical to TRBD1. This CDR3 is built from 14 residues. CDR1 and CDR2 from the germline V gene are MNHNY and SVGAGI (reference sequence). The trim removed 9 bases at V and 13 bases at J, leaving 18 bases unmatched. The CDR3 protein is CASGDTGAPFSIYF. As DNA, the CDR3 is TGTGCCAGTGGTGACACAGGGGCCCCTTTCTCTATATATTTT.

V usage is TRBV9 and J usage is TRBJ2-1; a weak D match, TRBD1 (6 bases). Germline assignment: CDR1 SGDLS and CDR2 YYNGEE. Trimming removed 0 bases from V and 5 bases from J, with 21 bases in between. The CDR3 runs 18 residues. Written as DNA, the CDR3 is TGTGCCAGCAGCGTAGAAGAAGGGGGTCCCAATTCGAACAATGAGCAGTTCTTC. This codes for CASSVEEGGPNSNNEQFF.